One and the same sample provided the 4 T cell receptor beta chains below, sequenced in a study of identical twins (dated by TCRdb to about 2016). The library came from 5' RACE. Sequenced on an Illumina HiSeq 2000. TCRdb's own reprocessing of the public reads used fastp at Q25 and MiXCR and kept productive beta chains. Each record represents a unique CDR3 protein, reported with the most common genes and DNA among its rows. Here the sample has around 570,000 distinct CDR3 sequences; nearly 10% occur a single time. The ten top clones hold around 3% of the sample. A further study also used this sample, focusing on yellow fever vaccine responses in identical twins.

Sequencing was carried out using PBMCs. Receptors were obtained from a woman between 18 and 29 years old in good health.

The sample holds many counts of this clonotype. The CDR3 here is CASSLASFQPQHF. CDR3 coding DNA: TGTGCCAGCAGTTTGGCAAGTTTTCAGCCCCAGCATTTT. The chain is built from TRBV12-3 or TRBV12-4 and TRBJ1-5; D ambiguous. This CDR3 is built from 13 residues. V gave up 3 bases and J gave up 6 bases, with 9 bases separating them.

This clonotype was detected a few times. The J gene is TRBJ1-6, the V gene TRBV3-1, with D uncertain. V gave up 0 bases and J gave up 0 bases, with 18 bases separating them. The germline V gene has CDR1 LGHDT and CDR2 YNNKEL (reference sequence). The CDR3 spans 20 residues. The CDR3 DNA sequence: TGTGCCAGCAGCCAAGATCCTTTGAGAGAGATGCCCTCCTATAATTCACCCCTCCACTTT. Amino acid sequence: CASSQDPLREMPSYNSPLHF.

The chain employs TRBV14 and TRBJ2-3; 8 nucleotides line up with TRBD2. This CDR3 is 15 amino acids long. The trim removed 1 base at V and 5 bases at J, leaving 5 bases unmatched. Germline CDR1 SGHDN, CDR2 FVKESK. CDR3 bases: TGTGCCAGCAGCCAAGTGATAGCGGGGAGAGATACGCAGTATTTT. This translates into CASSQVIAGRDTQYF.

This clonotype was found a few times. The chain has TRBV11-2 and TRBJ2-2; D perhaps matches TRBD2 (6 bases). CDR1 SGHAT and CDR2 FQNNGV come from the germline V gene. The length of the CDR3 is 16 residues. Trimming shortened V by 6 bases and J by 4 bases, and 18 bases separated the two germline ends. CDR3: CASSHSGALGTGELFF. In DNA, the CDR3 is TGTGCCAGCAGTCACTCGGGAGCCCTCGGCACCGGGGAGCTGTTTTTT.